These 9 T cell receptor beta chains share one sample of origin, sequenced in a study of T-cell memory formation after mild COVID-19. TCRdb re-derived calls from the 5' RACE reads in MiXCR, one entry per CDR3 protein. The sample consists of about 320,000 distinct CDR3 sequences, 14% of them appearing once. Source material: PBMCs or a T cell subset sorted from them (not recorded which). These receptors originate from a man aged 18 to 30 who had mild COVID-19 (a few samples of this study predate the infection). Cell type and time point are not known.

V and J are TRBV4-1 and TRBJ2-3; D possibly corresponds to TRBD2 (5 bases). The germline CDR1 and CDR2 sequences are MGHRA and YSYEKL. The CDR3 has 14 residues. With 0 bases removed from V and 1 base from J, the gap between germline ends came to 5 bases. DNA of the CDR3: TGCGCCAGCAGCCAAGAGCGGGGCACAGATACGCAGTATTTT. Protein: CASSQERGTDTQYF.

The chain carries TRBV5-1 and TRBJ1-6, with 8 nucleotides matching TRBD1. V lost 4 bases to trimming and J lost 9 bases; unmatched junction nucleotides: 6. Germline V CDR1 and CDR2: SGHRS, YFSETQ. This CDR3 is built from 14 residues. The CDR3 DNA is TGCGCCAGCAGCATCGGACAGGGTTTTTCACCCCTCCACTTT. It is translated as CASSIGQGFSPLHF.

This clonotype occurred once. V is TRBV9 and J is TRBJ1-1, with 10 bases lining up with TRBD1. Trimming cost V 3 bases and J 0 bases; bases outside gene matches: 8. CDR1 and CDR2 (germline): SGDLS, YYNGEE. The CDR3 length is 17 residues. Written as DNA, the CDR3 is TGTGCCAGCAGCGAGGGACAGGGGCTCTCTCTGAACACTGAAGCTTTCTTT. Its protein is CASSEGQGLSLNTEAFF. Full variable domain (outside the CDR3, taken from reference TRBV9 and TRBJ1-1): DSGVTQTPKHLITATGQRVTLRCSPRSGDLSVYWYQQSLDQGLQFLIQYYNGEERAKGNILERFSAQQFPDLHSELNLSSLELGDSALYFCASSEGQGLSLNTEAFFGQGTRLTVV.

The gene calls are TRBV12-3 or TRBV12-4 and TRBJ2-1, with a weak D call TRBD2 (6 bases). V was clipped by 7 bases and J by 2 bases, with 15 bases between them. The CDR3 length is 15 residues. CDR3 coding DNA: TGTGCCAGCACCCTCCGGCGGGGTGCCTACAATGAGCAGTTCTTC. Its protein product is CASTLRRGAYNEQFF.

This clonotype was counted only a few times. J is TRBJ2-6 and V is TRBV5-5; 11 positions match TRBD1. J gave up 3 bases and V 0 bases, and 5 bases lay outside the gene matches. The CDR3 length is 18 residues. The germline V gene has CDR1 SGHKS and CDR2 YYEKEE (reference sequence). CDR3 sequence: CASSLAGQGAHGANVLTF. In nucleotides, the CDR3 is TGTGCCAGCAGCTTGGCCGGACAGGGGGCGCATGGGGCCAACGTCCTGACTTTC.

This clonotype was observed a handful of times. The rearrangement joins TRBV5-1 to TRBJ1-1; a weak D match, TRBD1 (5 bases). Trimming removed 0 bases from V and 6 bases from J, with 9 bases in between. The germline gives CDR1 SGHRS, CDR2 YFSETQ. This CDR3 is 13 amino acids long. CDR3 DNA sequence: TGCGCCAGCAGCTTGGGGAGGGACTCTGAAGCTTTCTTT. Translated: CASSLGRDSEAFF.

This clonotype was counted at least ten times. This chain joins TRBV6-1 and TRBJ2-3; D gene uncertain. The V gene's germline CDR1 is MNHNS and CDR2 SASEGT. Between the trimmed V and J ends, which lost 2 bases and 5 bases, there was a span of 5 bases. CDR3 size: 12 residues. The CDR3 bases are TGTGCCAGCAGTGAATGGGAAGATACGCAGTATTTT. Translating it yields CASSEWEDTQYF.

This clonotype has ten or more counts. The CDR3: CASSLAILADNEQFF. In DNA form, the CDR3 reads TGCGCCAGCAGCTTGGCCATACTAGCGGACAATGAGCAGTTCTTC. This sequence joins TRBV5-1 and TRBJ2-1; 8 bases align to TRBD2. V lost 0 bases to trimming and J lost 5 bases; unmatched junction nucleotides: 4. Germline V gives CDR1 SGHRS, CDR2 YFSETQ. The CDR3 length is 15 residues.

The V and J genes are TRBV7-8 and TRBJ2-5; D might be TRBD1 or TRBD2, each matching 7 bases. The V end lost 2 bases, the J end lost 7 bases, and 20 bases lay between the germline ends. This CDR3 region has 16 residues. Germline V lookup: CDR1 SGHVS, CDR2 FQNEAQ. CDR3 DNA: TGTGCCAGCAGCTTACAGGGGGGGTGGGCAGACGGGACCCAGTACTTC. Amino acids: CASSLQGGWADGTQYF.